The rows below give T cell receptor beta chains drawn from one sample of a study of blood T cell repertoires in COVID-19. The protocol was immunoSEQ multiplex PCR, while the TCRdb copy is restricted to in-frame clones and leaves out a portion. The sample gives 30,000 to 35,000 clones, around 75% of which show up once; 14% to 15% is in the top ten. Sequencing was carried out using peripheral blood. The receptors stem from a man older than 75 with active or convalescent COVID-19. CDR3s include the opening cysteine and the closing phenylalanine or tryptophan. A D gene is named only where the DNA matches it firmly. Not all rows give a size; the values are once, few, many and, for expanded clones, a class.

V gene: TRBV9
D gene: -
clone size: -
J gene: TRBJ2-2
CDR3 DNA: TGTGCCAGCAGCGTACAGGGAAACACCGGGGAGCTGTTTTTT
CDR3 protein: CASSVQGNTGELFF

V gene: TRBV30
D gene: -
clone size: -
J gene: TRBJ1-2
CDR3 DNA: TGTGCCTGGAGTATGAGGTACCCTAACTATGGCTACACCTTC
CDR3 protein: CAWSMRYPNYGYTF

V gene: TRBV11-3
D gene: -
clone size: -
J gene: TRBJ1-1
CDR3 DNA: TGTGCCAGCAGCCAGCCGGGACATAACACTGAAGCTTTCTTT
CDR3 protein: CASSQPGHNTEAFF

V gene: TRBV5-1
D gene: TRBD2
clone size: -
J gene: TRBJ2-7
CDR3 DNA: TGCGCCAGCAGCCATAGCGGGAGGGCCGAGTACGAGCAGTACTTC
CDR3 protein: CASSHSGRAEYEQYF

V gene: TRBV5-1
D gene: -
clone size: -
J gene: TRBJ2-7
CDR3 DNA: TGCGCCAGCAGCTTGGATGACTTGACCTACGAGCAGTACTTC
CDR3 protein: CASSLDDLTYEQYF

V gene: TRBV6-5
D gene: TRBD1
clone size: -
J gene: TRBJ2-5
CDR3 DNA: TGTGCCAGCATATCGACAGGGTTAGAGACCCAGTACTTC
CDR3 protein: CASISTGLETQYF

V gene: TRBV4-1
D gene: TRBD1
clone size: -
J gene: TRBJ2-6
CDR3 DNA: TGCGCCAGCAGCCCGGACAGGGATTTCTCTGGGGCCAACGTCCTGACTTTC
CDR3 protein: CASSPDRDFSGANVLTF

V gene: TRBV5-4
D gene: TRBD2
clone size: -
J gene: TRBJ2-2
CDR3 DNA: TGTGCCAGCAGCTTGTCGGCTAGCGGGACCGGGGAGCTGTTTTTT
CDR3 protein: CASSLSASGTGELFF

V gene: TRBV6-1
D gene: -
clone size: -
J gene: TRBJ2-2
CDR3 DNA: TGTGCCAGCAGTGAAGATTGGACGTTAGCGGGGGAGCTGTTTTTT
CDR3 protein: CASSEDWTLAGELFF

V gene: TRBV7-9
D gene: -
clone size: -
J gene: TRBJ1-1
CDR3 DNA: TGTGCCAGCAGCTTAACCGGAACGGGTACTGAAGCTTTCTTT
CDR3 protein: CASSLTGTGTEAFF

V gene: TRBV11-2
D gene: TRBD1
clone size: -
J gene: TRBJ2-1
CDR3 DNA: TGTGCCAGCAGCCCCAGAGCCGGGACAGGGCCCAATGAGCAGTTCTTC
CDR3 protein: CASSPRAGTGPNEQFF

V gene: TRBV9
D gene: -
clone size: -
J gene: TRBJ2-1
CDR3 DNA: TGTGCCAGCAGCGTAGCCCTAAGCTCCTACAATGAGCAGTTCTTC
CDR3 protein: CASSVALSSYNEQFF

V gene: TRBV28
D gene: -
clone size: -
J gene: TRBJ2-7
CDR3 DNA: TGTGCCAGCAGTTTATTTACCTTTTCCCAAAGACAGCCCTACGAGCAGTACTTC
CDR3 protein: CASSLFTFSQRQPYEQYF

V gene: TRBV21-1
D gene: -
clone size: few
J gene: TRBJ1-3
CDR3 DNA: TGTGCCAGCAGCAAACAAAGGGACAGGGTAATCTCTGGAAACACCATATATTTT
CDR3 protein: CASSKQRDRVISGNTIYF

V gene: TRBV6-5
D gene: -
clone size: -
J gene: TRBJ2-3
CDR3 DNA: TGTGCCAGCCGACGGACAATGAGGGATACGCAGTATTTT
CDR3 protein: CASRRTMRDTQYF

V gene: TRBV19
D gene: TRBD1
clone size: -
J gene: TRBJ1-2
CDR3 DNA: TGTGCCAGTAGTCCCGACAGGGTCCGCTATGGCTACACCTTC
CDR3 protein: CASSPDRVRYGYTF

V gene: TRBV28
D gene: TRBD1
clone size: -
J gene: TRBJ1-5
CDR3 DNA: TGTGCCAGCAGTTTAACAGGGGACCAGCCCCAGCATTTT
CDR3 protein: CASSLTGDQPQHF

V gene: TRBV5-1
D gene: -
clone size: -
J gene: TRBJ1-1
CDR3 DNA: TGCGCCAGCAGCCCCGACAGAACTGAAGCTTTCTTT
CDR3 protein: CASSPDRTEAFF

V gene: TRBV6-2/TRBV6-3
D gene: TRBD2
clone size: -
J gene: TRBJ2-3
CDR3 DNA: TGTGCCAGCAGTTACCCAAACAGTCCGGGAGGGTTAGATACGCAGTATTTT
CDR3 protein: CASSYPNSPGGLDTQYF

V gene: TRBV4-2
D gene: TRBD2
clone size: -
J gene: TRBJ2-1
CDR3 DNA: TGTGCCAGCAGCCAAGATGCGACTAGCGGGAGGTATGGCGCCTACAATGAGCAGTTCTTC
CDR3 protein: CASSQDATSGRYGAYNEQFF

V gene: TRBV28
D gene: -
clone size: few
J gene: TRBJ2-2
CDR3 DNA: TGTGCCAGCAGTTTATTTCATAGTGGTGGCGGGGAGCTGTTTTTT
CDR3 protein: CASSLFHSGGGELFF

V gene: TRBV19
D gene: TRBD2
clone size: -
J gene: TRBJ2-7
CDR3 DNA: TGTGCCAGTAGTATGTGGGAGGGAAGCTACGAGCAGTACTTC
CDR3 protein: CASSMWEGSYEQYF

V gene: TRBV5-1
D gene: -
clone size: -
J gene: TRBJ1-4
CDR3 DNA: TGCGCCAGCAGCTTGGCCGAGCGGTCGACTAATGAAAAACTGTTTTTT
CDR3 protein: CASSLAERSTNEKLFF

V gene: TRBV11-2
D gene: TRBD1
clone size: -
J gene: TRBJ2-1
CDR3 DNA: TGTGCCAGCAGCCAACCCCCGGGACAGGGGAGGTATGAGCAGTTCTTC
CDR3 protein: CASSQPPGQGRYEQFF

V gene: TRBV3-1/TRBV3-2
D gene: -
clone size: -
J gene: TRBJ2-5
CDR3 DNA: TGTGCCAGCAGCCAAGATCTGCAGGGCGGTCGGACCCAGTACTTC
CDR3 protein: CASSQDLQGGRTQYF

V gene: TRBV24-1
D gene: TRBD1
clone size: few
J gene: TRBJ2-2
CDR3 DNA: TGTGCCACCAGTGATTTTGAACGCTACGACAGGGACACCGGGGAGCTGTTTTTT
CDR3 protein: CATSDFERYDRDTGELFF

V gene: TRBV7-2
D gene: -
clone size: -
J gene: TRBJ1-1
CDR3 DNA: TGTGCCAGCAGCTTAGGTCCCCGAGGCACTGAAGCTTTCTTT
CDR3 protein: CASSLGPRGTEAFF

V gene: TRBV10-1
D gene: -
clone size: -
J gene: TRBJ2-7
CDR3 DNA: TGCGCCAGCAGTGCTAGCGTGGAGGGGTACGAGCAGTACTTC
CDR3 protein: CASSASVEGYEQYF

V gene: TRBV7-9
D gene: TRBD2
clone size: few
J gene: TRBJ2-7
CDR3 DNA: TGTGCCAGCAGGCGGGAGGGCTACGAGCAGTACTTC
CDR3 protein: CASRREGYEQYF

V gene: TRBV19
D gene: -
clone size: once
J gene: TRBJ2-2
CDR3 DNA: TGTGCCAGTAGTATACAGTGGGGCCAGACCGGGGAGCTGTTTTTT
CDR3 protein: CASSIQWGQTGELFF

V gene: TRBV30
D gene: -
clone size: -
J gene: TRBJ2-7
CDR3 DNA: TGTGCCTGGAGTTTCCAGGGTGGCGAGCAGTACTTC
CDR3 protein: CAWSFQGGEQYF

V gene: TRBV5-1
D gene: TRBD2
clone size: -
J gene: TRBJ2-5
CDR3 DNA: TGCGCCAGCAGCCCAAGTCTAAGAGCGGGAGGGTACCAAGAGACCCAGTACTTC
CDR3 protein: CASSPSLRAGGYQETQYF

V gene: TRBV15
D gene: -
clone size: few
J gene: TRBJ1-5
CDR3 DNA: TGTGCCACCAGCTGGGGGACTAATCAGCCCCAGCATTTT
CDR3 protein: CATSWGTNQPQHF

V gene: TRBV11-3
D gene: -
clone size: -
J gene: TRBJ2-7
CDR3 DNA: TGTGCCAGCAGCCAACCGAGACCAGGGGTCGAGCAGTACTTC
CDR3 protein: CASSQPRPGVEQYF

V gene: TRBV13
D gene: -
clone size: -
J gene: TRBJ2-3
CDR3 DNA: TGTGCCAGCAGAAAATGGACAGGCACAGATACGCAGTATTTT
CDR3 protein: CASRKWTGTDTQYF

V gene: TRBV9
D gene: TRBD2
clone size: -
J gene: TRBJ2-2
CDR3 DNA: TGTGCCAGCAGCGTATCCAGACTAGCCGGGGCGGCGAACACCGGGGAGCTGTTTTTT
CDR3 protein: CASSVSRLAGAANTGELFF

V gene: TRBV3-1/TRBV3-2
D gene: TRBD1
clone size: -
J gene: TRBJ1-2
CDR3 DNA: TGTGCCAGCAGCCCGACAGGGAACTATGGCTACACCTTC
CDR3 protein: CASSPTGNYGYTF